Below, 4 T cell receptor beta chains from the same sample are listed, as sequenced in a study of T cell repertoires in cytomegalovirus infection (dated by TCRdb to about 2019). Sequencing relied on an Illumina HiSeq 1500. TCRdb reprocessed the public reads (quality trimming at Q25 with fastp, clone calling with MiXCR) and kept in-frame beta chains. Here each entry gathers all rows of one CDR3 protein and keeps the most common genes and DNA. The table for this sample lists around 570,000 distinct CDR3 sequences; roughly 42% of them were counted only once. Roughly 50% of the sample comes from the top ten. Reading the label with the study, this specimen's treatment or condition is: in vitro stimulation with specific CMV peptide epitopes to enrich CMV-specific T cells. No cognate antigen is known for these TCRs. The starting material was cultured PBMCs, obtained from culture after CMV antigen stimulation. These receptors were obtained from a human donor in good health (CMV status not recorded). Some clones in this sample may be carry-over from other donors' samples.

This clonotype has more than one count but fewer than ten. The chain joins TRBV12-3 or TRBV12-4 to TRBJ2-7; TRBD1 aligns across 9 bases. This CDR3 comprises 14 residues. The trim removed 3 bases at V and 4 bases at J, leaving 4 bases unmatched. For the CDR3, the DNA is TGTGCCAGCAGTTTCGGGACAGGGACTTACGAGCAGTACTTC. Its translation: CASSFGTGTYEQYF.

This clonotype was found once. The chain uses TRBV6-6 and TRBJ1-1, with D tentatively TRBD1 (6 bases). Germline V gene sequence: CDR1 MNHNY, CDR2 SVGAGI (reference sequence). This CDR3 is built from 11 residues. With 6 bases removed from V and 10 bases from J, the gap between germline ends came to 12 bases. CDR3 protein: CASRDRAGAFF. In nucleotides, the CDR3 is TGTGCCAGCAGGGACAGAGCGGGAGCTTTCTTT.

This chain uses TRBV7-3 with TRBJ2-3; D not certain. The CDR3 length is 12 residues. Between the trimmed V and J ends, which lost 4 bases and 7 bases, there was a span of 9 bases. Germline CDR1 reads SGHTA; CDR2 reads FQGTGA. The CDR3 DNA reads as TGTGCCAGCAGCTCTGGACCTAATACGCAGTATTTT. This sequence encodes CASSSGPNTQYF.

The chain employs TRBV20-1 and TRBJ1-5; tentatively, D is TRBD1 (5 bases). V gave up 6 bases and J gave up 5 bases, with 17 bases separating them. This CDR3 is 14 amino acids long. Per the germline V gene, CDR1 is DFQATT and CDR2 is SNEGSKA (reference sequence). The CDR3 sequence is CSARGGPRDQPQHF. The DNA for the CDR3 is TGCAGTGCCCGGGGGGGTCCTCGGGATCAGCCCCAGCATTTT.